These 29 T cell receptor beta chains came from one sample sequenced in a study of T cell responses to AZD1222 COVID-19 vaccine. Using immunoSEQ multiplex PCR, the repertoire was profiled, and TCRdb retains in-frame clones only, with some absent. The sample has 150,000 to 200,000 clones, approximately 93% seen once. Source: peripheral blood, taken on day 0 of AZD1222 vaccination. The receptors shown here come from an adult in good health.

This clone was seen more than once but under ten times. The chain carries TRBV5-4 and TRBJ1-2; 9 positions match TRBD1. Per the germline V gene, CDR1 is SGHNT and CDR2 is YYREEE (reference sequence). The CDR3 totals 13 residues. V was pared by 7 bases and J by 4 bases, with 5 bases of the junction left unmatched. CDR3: CASGIQGAYGYTF. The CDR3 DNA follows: TGTGCCAGCGGGATACAGGGGGCCTATGGCTACACCTTC.

Here the CDR3 reads CASSPHGNQPQHF. Written as DNA, the CDR3 is TGTGCCAGTAGTCCCCACGGCAATCAGCCCCAGCATTTT. The V call is TRBV19, the J call TRBJ1-5; no firm D call. CDR3 length: 13 residues. Germline CDR1 and CDR2: LNHDA and SQIVND (reference sequence). Between the trimmed V and J ends, which lost 5 bases and 2 bases, there was a span of 7 bases.

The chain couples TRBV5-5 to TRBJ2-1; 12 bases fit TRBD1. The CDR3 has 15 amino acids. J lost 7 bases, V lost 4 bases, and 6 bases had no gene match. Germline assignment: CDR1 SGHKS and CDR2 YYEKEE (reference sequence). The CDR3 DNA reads TGTGCCAGCAGCGGCGGGACAGGGGGCAAGAATGAGCAGTTCTTC. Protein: CASSGGTGGKNEQFF.

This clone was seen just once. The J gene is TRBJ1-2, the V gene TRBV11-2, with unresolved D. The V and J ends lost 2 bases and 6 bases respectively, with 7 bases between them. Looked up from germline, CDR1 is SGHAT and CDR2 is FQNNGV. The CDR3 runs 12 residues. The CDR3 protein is CASSLQEDGYTF. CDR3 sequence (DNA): TGTGCCAGCAGCTTACAAGAAGATGGCTACACCTTC.

The CDR3 loop is CASSFSGTYGYTF. CDR3 coding DNA: TGTGCCAGCAGTTTTTCGGGTACCTATGGCTACACCTTC. This chain connects TRBV6-4 to TRBJ1-2; D is undetermined. The germline V gene has CDR1 MRHNA and CDR2 SNTAGT. Trimming pared 5 bases from V and 4 bases from J, leaving 11 bases between. The CDR3 extends over 13 amino acids.

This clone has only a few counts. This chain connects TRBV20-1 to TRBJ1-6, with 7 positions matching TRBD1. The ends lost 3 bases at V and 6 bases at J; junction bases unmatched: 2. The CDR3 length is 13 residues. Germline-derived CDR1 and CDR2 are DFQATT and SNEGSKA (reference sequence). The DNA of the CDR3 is TGCAGTGCTAGTGGACAGGCTAATTCACCCCTCCACTTT. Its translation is CSASGQANSPLHF.

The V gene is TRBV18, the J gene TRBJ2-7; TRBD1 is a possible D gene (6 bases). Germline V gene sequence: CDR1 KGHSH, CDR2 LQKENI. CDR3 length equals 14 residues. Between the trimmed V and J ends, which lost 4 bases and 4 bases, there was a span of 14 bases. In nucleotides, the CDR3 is TGTGCCAGCTCACTTTCACAGGGCCAGTACGAGCAGTACTTC. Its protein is CASSLSQGQYEQYF.

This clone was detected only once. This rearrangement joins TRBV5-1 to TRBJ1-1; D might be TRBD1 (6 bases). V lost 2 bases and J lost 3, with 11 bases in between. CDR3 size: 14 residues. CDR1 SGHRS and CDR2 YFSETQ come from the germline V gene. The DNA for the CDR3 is TGCGCCAGCAGCTTACAGGGCACTTACACTGAAGCTTTCTTT. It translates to CASSLQGTYTEAFF.

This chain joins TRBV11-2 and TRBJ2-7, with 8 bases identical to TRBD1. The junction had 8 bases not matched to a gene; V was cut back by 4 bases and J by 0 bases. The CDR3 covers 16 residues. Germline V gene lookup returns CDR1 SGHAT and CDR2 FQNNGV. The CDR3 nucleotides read TGTGCCAGCAGCTCCCGACAGGGGACCTTCTCCTACGAGCAGTACTTC. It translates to CASSSRQGTFSYEQYF. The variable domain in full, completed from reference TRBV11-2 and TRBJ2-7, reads EAGVAQSPRYKIIEKRQSVAFWCNPISGHATLYWYQQILGQGPKLLIQFQNNGVVDDSQLPKDRFSAERLKGVDSTLKIQPAKLEDSAVYLCASSSRQGTFSYEQYFGPGTRLTVT.

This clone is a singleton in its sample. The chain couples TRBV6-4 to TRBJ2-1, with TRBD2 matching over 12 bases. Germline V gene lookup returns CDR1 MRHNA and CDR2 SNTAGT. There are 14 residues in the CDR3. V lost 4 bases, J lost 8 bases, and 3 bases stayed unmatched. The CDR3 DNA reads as TGTGCCAGCAGTGGCCTAGCGGGAGGGCATGAGCAGTTCTTC. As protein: CASSGLAGGHEQFF.

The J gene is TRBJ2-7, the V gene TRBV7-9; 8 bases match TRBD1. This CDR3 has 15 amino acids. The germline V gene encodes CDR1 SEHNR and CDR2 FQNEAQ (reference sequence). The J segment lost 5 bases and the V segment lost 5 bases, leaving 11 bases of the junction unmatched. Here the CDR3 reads CASSLSRTGKDEQYF. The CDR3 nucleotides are TGTGCCAGCAGCCTCTCCCGGACAGGGAAGGACGAGCAGTACTTC.

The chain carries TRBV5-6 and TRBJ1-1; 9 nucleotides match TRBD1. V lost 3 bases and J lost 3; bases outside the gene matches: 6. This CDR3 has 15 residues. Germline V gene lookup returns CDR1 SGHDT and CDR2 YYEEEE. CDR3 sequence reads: CASSWGTGIDTEAFF. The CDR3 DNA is TGTGCCAGCAGCTGGGGGACAGGGATAGACACTGAAGCTTTCTTT.

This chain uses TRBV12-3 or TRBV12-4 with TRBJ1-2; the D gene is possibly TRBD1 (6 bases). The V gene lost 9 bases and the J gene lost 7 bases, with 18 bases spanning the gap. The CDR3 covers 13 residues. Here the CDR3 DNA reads TGTGCCAGTTGGGATGGGGGGCGAGGTGGCTACACCTTC. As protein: CASWDGGRGGYTF.

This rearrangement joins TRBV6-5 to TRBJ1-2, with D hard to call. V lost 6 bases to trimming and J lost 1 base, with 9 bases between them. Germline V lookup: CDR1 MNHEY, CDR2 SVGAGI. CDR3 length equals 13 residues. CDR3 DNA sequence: TGTGCCAGCAGCTATAGCATTAACTATGGCTACACCTTC. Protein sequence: CASSYSINYGYTF.

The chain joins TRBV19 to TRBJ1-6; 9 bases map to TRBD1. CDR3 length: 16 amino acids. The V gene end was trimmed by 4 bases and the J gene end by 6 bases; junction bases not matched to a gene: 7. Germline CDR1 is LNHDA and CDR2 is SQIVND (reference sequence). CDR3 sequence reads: CASSNRTGVLNSPLHF. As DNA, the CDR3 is TGTGCCAGTAGTAACAGGACAGGGGTTCTTAATTCACCCCTCCACTTT. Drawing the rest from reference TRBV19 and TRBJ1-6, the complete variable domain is DGGITQSPKYLFRKEGQNVTLSCEQNLNHDAMYWYRQDPGQGLRLIYYSQIVNDFQKGDIAEGYSVSREKKESFPLTVTSAQKNPTAFYLCASSNRTGVLNSPLHFGNGTRLTVT.

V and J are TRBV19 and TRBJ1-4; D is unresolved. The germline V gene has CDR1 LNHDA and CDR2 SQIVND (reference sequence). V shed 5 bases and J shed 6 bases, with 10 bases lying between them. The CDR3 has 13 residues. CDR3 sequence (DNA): TGTGCCAGTAGTGCAGGCCTATATGAAAAACTGTTTTTT. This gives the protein CASSAGLYEKLFF.

CDR3 nucleotide sequence: TGTGCCAGCAGCCCCGGAGGGGGGACCGGGGAGCTGTTTTTT. Protein: CASSPGGGTGELFF. The V call is TRBV27, the J call TRBJ2-2, with D perhaps TRBD1 or TRBD2 (6 bases each). Trimming cost V 6 bases and J 5 bases, with 13 bases left between them. CDR3 length: 14 residues. The V gene's germline CDR1 is MNHEY and CDR2 SMNVEV (reference sequence).

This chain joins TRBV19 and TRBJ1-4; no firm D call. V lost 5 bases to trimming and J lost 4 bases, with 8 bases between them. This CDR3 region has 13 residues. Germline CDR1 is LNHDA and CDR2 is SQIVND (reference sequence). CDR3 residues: CASSFQSNEKLFF. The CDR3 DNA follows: TGTGCCAGTAGTTTTCAGAGTAATGAAAAACTGTTTTTT. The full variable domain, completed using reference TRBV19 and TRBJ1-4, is DGGITQSPKYLFRKEGQNVTLSCEQNLNHDAMYWYRQDPGQGLRLIYYSQIVNDFQKGDIAEGYSVSREKKESFPLTVTSAQKNPTAFYLCASSFQSNEKLFFGSGTQLSVL.

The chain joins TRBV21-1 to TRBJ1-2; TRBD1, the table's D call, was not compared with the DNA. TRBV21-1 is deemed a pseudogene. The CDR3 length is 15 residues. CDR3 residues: CASKLRTEGVDGYTF. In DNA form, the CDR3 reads TGTGCCAGCAAATTAAGGACAGAGGGAGTAGATGGCTACACCTTC.

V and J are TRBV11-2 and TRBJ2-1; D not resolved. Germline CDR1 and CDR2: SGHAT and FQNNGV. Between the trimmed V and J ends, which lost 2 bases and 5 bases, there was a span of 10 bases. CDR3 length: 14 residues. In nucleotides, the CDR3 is TGTGCCAGCAGCTTACAGGTGCACGACAATGAGCAGTTCTTC. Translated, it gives CASSLQVHDNEQFF.

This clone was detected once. CDR3 DNA: TGTGCCAGCAGCTCCGGGACCCCCGGAGATACGCAGTATTTT. Its translation is CASSSGTPGDTQYF. V gene TRBV5-4 combines with J gene TRBJ2-3, with D possibly being TRBD1 or TRBD2 (5 bases each). CDR3 size: 14 residues. V lost 3 bases and J lost 5, with 13 bases in between. CDR1 is SGHNT and CDR2 is YYREEE in the germline V gene (reference sequence).

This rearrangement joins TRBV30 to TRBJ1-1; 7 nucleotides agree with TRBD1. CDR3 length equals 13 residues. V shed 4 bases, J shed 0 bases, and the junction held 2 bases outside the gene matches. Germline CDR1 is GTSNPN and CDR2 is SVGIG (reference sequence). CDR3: CAWKGQLNTEAFF. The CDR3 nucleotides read TGTGCCTGGAAGGGACAGCTGAACACTGAAGCTTTCTTT.

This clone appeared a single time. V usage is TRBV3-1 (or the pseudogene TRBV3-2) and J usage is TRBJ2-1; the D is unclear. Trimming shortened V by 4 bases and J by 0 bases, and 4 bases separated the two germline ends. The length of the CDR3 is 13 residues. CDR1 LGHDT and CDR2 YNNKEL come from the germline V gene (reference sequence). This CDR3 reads CASSPLSYNEQFF. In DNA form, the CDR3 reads TGTGCCAGCAGCCCACTCTCCTACAATGAGCAGTTCTTC.

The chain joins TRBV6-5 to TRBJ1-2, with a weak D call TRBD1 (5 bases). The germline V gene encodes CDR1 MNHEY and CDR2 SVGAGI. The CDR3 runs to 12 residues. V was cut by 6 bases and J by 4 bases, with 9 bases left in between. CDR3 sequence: CASRYRLYGYTF. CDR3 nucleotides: TGTGCCAGCAGGTACAGGCTCTATGGCTACACCTTC.

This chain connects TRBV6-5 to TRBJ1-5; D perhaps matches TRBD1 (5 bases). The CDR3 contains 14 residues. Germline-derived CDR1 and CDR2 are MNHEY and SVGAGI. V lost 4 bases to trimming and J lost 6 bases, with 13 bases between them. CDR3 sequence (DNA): TGTGCCAGCAGTTGGGGCAGGGAAAGTCAGCCCCAGCATTTT. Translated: CASSWGRESQPQHF.

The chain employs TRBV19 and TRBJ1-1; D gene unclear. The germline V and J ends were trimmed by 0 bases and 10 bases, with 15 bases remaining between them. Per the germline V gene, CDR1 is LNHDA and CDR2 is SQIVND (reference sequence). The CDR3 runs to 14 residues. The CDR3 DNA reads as TGTGCCAGTAGTATAGATAAGCTCCAGCCGGTAGCTTTCTTT. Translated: CASSIDKLQPVAFF.

The CDR3 sequence: CAKQGQNYTF. CDR3 coding DNA: TGTGCCAAGCAGGGACAGAACTACACCTTC. The chain combines TRBV6-4 with TRBJ1-2, with TRBD1 matching over 7 bases. The CDR3 length is 10 residues. Per the germline V gene, CDR1 is MRHNA and CDR2 is SNTAGT. V gave up 10 bases and J gave up 10 bases; unmatched junction bases: 6.

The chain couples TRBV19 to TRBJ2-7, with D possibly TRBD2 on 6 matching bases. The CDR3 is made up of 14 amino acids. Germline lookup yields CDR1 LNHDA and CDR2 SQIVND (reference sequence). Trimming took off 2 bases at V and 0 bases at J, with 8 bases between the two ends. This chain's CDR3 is CASSITGGSYEQYF. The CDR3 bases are TGTGCCAGTAGTATAACCGGGGGCTCCTACGAGCAGTACTTC.

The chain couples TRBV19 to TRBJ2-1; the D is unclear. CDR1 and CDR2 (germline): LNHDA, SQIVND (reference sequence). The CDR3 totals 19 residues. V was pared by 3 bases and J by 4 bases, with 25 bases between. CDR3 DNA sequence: TGTGCCAGTAGTATCTTTCGGTTTAGGACCGCACTACAATACAATGAGCAGTTCTTC. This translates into CASSIFRFRTALQYNEQFF.